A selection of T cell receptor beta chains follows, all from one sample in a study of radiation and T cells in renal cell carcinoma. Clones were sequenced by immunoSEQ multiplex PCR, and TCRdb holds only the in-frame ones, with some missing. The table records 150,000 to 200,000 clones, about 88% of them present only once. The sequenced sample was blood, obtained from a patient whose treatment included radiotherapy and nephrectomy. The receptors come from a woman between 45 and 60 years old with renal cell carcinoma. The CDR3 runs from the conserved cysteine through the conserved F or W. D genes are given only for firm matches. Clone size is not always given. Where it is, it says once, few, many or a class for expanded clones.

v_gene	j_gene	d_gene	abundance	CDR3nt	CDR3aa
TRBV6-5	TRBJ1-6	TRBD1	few	TGTGCCAGCACTCCAGGACAGGGTAATTCACCCCTCCACTTT	CASTPGQGNSPLHF
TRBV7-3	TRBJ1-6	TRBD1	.	TGTGCCAGCAGCCCCGGGACAGCCTATAATTCACCCCTCCACTTT	CASSPGTAYNSPLHF
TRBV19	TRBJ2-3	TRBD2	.	TGTGCCAGTAGTATTAGCGGGGGCTCCGATACGCAGTATTTT	CASSISGGSDTQYF
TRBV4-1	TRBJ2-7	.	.	TGCGCCAGCAGCCAAGCCGTCGGCGGGGCCAGCTCCTACGAGCAGTACTTC	CASSQAVGGASSYEQYF
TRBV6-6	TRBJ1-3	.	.	TGTGCCAGCAGTCCTACCGGTCAGACCATATATTTT	CASSPTGQTIYF
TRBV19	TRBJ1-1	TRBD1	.	TGTGCCAGTAGTACAGGGGGCGCGGGGTCCACTGAAGCTTTCTTT	CASSTGGAGSTEAFF
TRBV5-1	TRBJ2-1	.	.	TGCGCCAGCTCAAAGGGTCCCAACAATGAGCAGTTCTTC	CASSKGPNNEQFF
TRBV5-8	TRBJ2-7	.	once	TGTGCCAGCACCCTGGGCAGGGGAGCCTACGAGCAGTACTTC	CASTLGRGAYEQYF
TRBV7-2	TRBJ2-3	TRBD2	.	TGTGCCAGCAGCCGACTAGCGGCAGATACGCAGTATTTT	CASSRLAADTQYF
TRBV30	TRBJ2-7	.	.	TGTGCCTGGAGTTGGGGGAACGAGCAGTACTTC	CAWSWGNEQYF
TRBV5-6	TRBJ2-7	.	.	TGTGCCAGCAGCCTGGCACGCGACAGGCACTACGAGCAGTACTTC	CASSLARDRHYEQYF
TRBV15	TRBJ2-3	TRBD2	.	TGTGCCACCAGCAGAGATCACGGGCGGGGGGGCTCTTTTCGGTACACAGATACGCAGTATTTT	CATSRDHGRGGSFRYTDTQYF
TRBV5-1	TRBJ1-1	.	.	TGCGCCAGCAGCTTGGCAGGGAGGAACACTGAAGCTTTCTTT	CASSLAGRNTEAFF
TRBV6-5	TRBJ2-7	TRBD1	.	TGTGCCAGCAGTTACGGACAGGAGTTCTACGAGCAGTACTTC	CASSYGQEFYEQYF
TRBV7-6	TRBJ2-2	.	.	TGTGCCAGCAGCTTAGCAATAGGTTGGGACTCAAATACCGGGGAGCTGTTTTTT	CASSLAIGWDSNTGELFF
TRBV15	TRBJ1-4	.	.	TGTGCCACCAGCAGAGATCAGGGACACAATGAAAAACTGTTTTTT	CATSRDQGHNEKLFF
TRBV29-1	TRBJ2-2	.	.	TGCAGCGTGTGGACAGCCTCGAACACCGGGGAGCTGTTTTTT	CSVWTASNTGELFF
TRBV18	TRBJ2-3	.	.	TGTGCCAGCTCACCACCGGGCAGTATCCCAGATACGCAGTATTTT	CASSPPGSIPDTQYF
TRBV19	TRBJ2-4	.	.	TGTGCCAGTAGTTACGGTTCCGAGAGACTATCCAAAAACATTCAGTACTTC	CASSYGSERLSKNIQYF
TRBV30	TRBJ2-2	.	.	TGTGCCTGGACCCAGGTGGGGTTACGGGACACCGGGGAGCTGTTTTTT	CAWTQVGLRDTGELFF
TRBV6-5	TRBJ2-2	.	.	TGTGCCAGCTTCTCGGGGGAGCTGTTTTTT	CASFSGELFF
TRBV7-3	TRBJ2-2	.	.	TGTGCCAGCAGCTCCACTAACACCGGGGAGCTGTTTTTT	CASSSTNTGELFF
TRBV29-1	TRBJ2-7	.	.	TGCAGCGCCTGTATAGTAAGTGGTGGAACATTTGGGGAGCAGTACTTC	CSACIVSGGTFGEQYF
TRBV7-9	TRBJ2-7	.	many	TGTGCCAGCAGCTTGCCGTCCGGCGAGCAGTACTTC	CASSLPSGEQYF
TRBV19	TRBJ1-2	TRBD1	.	TGTGCCAGTAGTAAGGGGACAGGGGGCTTTTTTGGCTACACCTTC	CASSKGTGGFFGYTF
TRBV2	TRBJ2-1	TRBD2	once	TGTGCCAGCAGGCTGACCAACGGGGGGTGGGATGAGCAGTTCTTC	CASRLTNGGWDEQFF
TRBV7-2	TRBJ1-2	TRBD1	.	TGTGCCAGCAGCCAGGGGGTAGGACAGGGGTTTGGCTACACCTTC	CASSQGVGQGFGYTF
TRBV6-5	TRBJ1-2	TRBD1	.	TGTGCCAGCAAGAGACAGGGGACTAACTATGGCTACACCTTC	CASKRQGTNYGYTF
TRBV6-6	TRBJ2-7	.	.	TGTGCCAGCAGTTACTCGGACAGAGGGCACGAGCAGTACTTC	CASSYSDRGHEQYF
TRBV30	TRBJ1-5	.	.	TGTGCCTGGAGTTTTGCCGGGGCCTTCAATCAGCCCCAGCATTTT	CAWSFAGAFNQPQHF
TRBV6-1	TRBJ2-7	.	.	TGTGCCAGCAGTGAAGCGCTGGGTACGTCTGGGGGCGAGCAGTACTTC	CASSEALGTSGGEQYF